The present TCR beta chain was sequenced within a study of T cell repertoires in cytomegalovirus infection (dated by TCRdb to between 2018 and 2021). General notes on the study: Donor HLA type was relevant to the analysis, as public TCR beta signatures indicated carriage of CMV infection together with the matching HLA type.

The germline V gene encodes CDR1 MNHEY and CDR2 SVGAGI. Trimming leaves V shorter by 5 bases and J shorter by 5 bases, with the junction holding 3 bases beyond the gene matches. The CDR3 goes from the cysteine to the phenylalanine over 13 residues. Only CDR3 DNA remains: 39 bases, in frame from the first base. The instrument was an Illumina HiSeq 1500. The raw public data were reprocessed by TCRdb itself: fastp quality trimming at Q25, MiXCR clonotype calling, in-frame beta chains only. Each CDR3 protein appears once, grouped with its most common genes and DNA. This sample comprises roughly 640,000 distinct CDR3 sequences, 20% to 25% of them detected only once. The ten largest account for 6.5% to 10% of the sample. Results the study describes overall, beyond this receptor: In the ex vivo response, HLA-C-restricted CMV-specific TCR beta clonotypes were dominant, and in two of eight donors the single most frequent clonotype came from this HLA-C-restricted group. In both this cohort and an independent 352-donor cohort, the cumulative frequency of public TCR beta family members distinguished carriers of CMV infection plus the relevant HLA type.

This clonotype showed up just a few times. What this receptor recognizes is not known. Per-base quality was not reported, and no clone a single base away is much larger than it. The V gene is TRBV6-5 and the J gene is TRBJ1-2; 9 bases in the middle match TRBD1. This TCR was sampled from a human donor in good health (CMV status not recorded). Some clones in this sample may be carry-over from other donors' samples. What was sequenced was CD8+ T cells from PBMCs. The bases are TGTGCCAGCAGTGACGGGACAGGGTATGGCTACACCTTC. This yields the protein CASSDGTGYGYTF.